This T cell receptor beta chain was identified in a study of cytomegalovirus exposure and HLA in healthy donors. Amplification used 60 Vbeta primers and 13 Jbeta primers. TCRdb's copy holds only in-frame clones and misses some; the assay was immunoSEQ multiplex PCR. The repertoire has under 200,000 clones, approximately 71% of them found once; the top ten carry around 4.3%. This TCR came from a woman between 18 and 30 years old in good health and CMV-seropositive. Sequencing was carried out using PBMCs.

This CDR3 reads CASSQFDRSYGYTF. In DNA, the CDR3 is TGCGCCAGCAGCCAATTCGACAGATCCTATGGCTACACCTTC. V gene TRBV5-1 combines with J gene TRBJ1-2, with D tentatively TRBD1 (5 bases). The CDR3 loop spans 14 amino acids. The V end lost 4 bases, the J end lost 4 bases, and 14 bases lay between the germline ends. The V gene's germline CDR1 is SGHRS and CDR2 YFSETQ.